The entry below gives a single T cell receptor beta chain sequence along with its context. This sample is part of a study of cytomegalovirus exposure and HLA in healthy donors. The CDR3 runs to 16 residues. V lost 2 bases and J lost 4; bases outside the gene matches: 4. Germline assignment: CDR1 LGHNT and CDR2 FRNRAP. Amplification used 60 Vbeta primers and 13 Jbeta primers. The method was immunoSEQ multiplex PCR; TCRdb's version includes in-frame clones alone and lacks a portion of them. Among 150,000 or so clones listed, roughly four fifths were seen once. This TCR was recovered from a man aged 25 to 40 in good health and CMV-seropositive. Sequenced material: PBMCs. The chain recombines TRBV12-5 with TRBJ2-6; 8 nucleotides line up with TRBD1. CDR3: CASGLQGATGANVLTF. The CDR3 coding sequence is TGTGCTAGTGGTTTGCAGGGGGCGACCGGGGCCAACGTCCTGACTTTC.